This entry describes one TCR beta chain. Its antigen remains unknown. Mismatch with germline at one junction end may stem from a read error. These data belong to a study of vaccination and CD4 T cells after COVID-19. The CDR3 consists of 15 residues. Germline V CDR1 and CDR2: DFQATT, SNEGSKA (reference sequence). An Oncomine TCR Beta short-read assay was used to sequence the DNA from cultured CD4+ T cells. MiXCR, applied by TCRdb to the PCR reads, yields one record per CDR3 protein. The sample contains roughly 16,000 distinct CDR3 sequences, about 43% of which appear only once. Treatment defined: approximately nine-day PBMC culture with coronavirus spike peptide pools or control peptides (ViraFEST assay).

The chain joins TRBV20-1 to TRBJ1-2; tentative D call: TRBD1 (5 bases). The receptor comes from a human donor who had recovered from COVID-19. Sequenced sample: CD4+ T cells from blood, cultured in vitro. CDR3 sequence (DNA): TGCGGTGCTAGATGGGCAGGGAACGCCGCCTATGGCTACACCTTC. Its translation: CGARWAGNAAYGYTF.